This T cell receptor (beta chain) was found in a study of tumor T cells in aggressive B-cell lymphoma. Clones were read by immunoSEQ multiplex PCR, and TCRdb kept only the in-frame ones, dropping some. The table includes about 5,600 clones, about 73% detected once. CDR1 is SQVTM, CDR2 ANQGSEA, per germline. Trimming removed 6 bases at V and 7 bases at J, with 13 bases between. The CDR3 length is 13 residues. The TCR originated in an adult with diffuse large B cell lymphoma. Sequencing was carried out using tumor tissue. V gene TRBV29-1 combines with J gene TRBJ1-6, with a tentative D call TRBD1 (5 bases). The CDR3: CSVLPTENSPLHF. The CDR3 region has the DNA TGCAGCGTCCTACCGACAGAAAATTCACCCCTCCACTTT.